The 15 T cell receptor beta chains given below trace back to one sample, sequenced in a study of beta chain features in type 1 diabetes. Sequenced material consisted of expressed TCRB transcripts (all of the isolated RNA was reverse transcribed). The data were produced by immunoSEQ multiplex PCR, yet TCRdb's version contains in-frame clones alone and is incomplete. Of 150,000 to 200,000 clones listed, 10% to 15% were seen once; the top ten hold about 0.66%. Input material: central memory CD4+ T cells from blood. Source of these receptors: a woman aged 18-30 years in good health.

This clone was counted a few times. The chain has TRBV18 and TRBJ2-7; TRBD2 matches at 9 bases. V was pared by 5 bases and J by 2 bases, with 16 bases of the junction left unmatched. Germline assignment: CDR1 KGHSH and CDR2 LQKENI. The CDR3 length is 18 residues. The CDR3 DNA follows: TGTGCCAGCTCATCTCAGAAGTCAAAAAGCGGGAGGACCTACGAGCAGTACTTC. It encodes CASSSQKSKSGRTYEQYF.

The chain is built from TRBV29-1 and TRBJ2-7, with 8 bases matching TRBD1. CDR1 SQVTM and CDR2 ANQGSEA come from the germline V gene. This CDR3 has 13 amino acids. Trimming at V came to 7 bases and at J to 4 bases, leaving 9 bases not matched to a gene. In DNA form, the CDR3 reads TGCAGCGCCCTAAAGCAGGGGGCATACGAGCAGTACTTC. It translates to CSALKQGAYEQYF.

The genes are TRBV29-1 and TRBJ2-1; 9 bases align to TRBD2. After removal of 7 bases from V and 5 bases from J, the junction contained 9 bases not matched to a gene. Germline assignment: CDR1 SQVTM and CDR2 ANQGSEA. This CDR3 is built from 14 residues. CDR3 loop: CSGLGTSPHNEQFF. The CDR3 DNA follows: TGCAGCGGGCTCGGGACTAGCCCCCACAATGAGCAGTTCTTC.

The rearrangement links TRBV4-3 to TRBJ2-7, with 13 bases matching TRBD2. Germline assignment: CDR1 LGHNA and CDR2 YSLEER. The J segment lost 4 bases and the V segment lost 4 bases, leaving 4 bases of the junction unmatched. The CDR3 is made up of 15 amino acids. CDR3 region: CASSLQGLAGYEQYF. For the CDR3, the DNA is TGCGCCAGCAGCCTGCAGGGACTAGCGGGATACGAGCAGTACTTC.

This clone was counted only a few times. This chain connects TRBV28 to TRBJ1-1; the match to TRBD1 covers 9 bases. Germline V gives CDR1 MDHEN, CDR2 SYDVKM. The trim removed 6 bases at V and 5 bases at J, leaving 7 bases unmatched. The CDR3 is 14 amino acids. CDR3 DNA: TGTGCCAGCAGACACGGGACAGGGATGACTGAAGCTTTCTTT. Translated: CASRHGTGMTEAFF. Using reference TRBV28 and TRBJ1-1 for the parts outside the CDR3, the full variable domain is DVKVTQSSRYLVKRTGEKVFLECVQDMDHENMFWYRQDPGLGLRLIYFSYDVKMKEKGDIPEGYSVSREKKERFSLILESASTNQTSMYLCASRHGTGMTEAFFGQGTRLTVV.

The V and J genes are TRBV6-5 and TRBJ2-1, with a possible D match to TRBD2 (6 bases). The CDR3 runs 15 residues. Per the germline V gene, CDR1 is MNHEY and CDR2 is SVGAGI. Trimming stripped 5 bases from V and 5 bases from J, with 16 bases between. The CDR3 nucleotides are TGTGCCAGCAGTCTTCGTGGCCCGGGGGACAATGAGCAGTTCTTC. Translation gives CASSLRGPGDNEQFF.

This clone was detected only a few times. V gene TRBV5-1 combines with J gene TRBJ2-5, with a possible D match to TRBD1 (7 bases). Deletions cut 0 bases from V and 5 bases from J, with 11 bases between. This CDR3 region has 14 residues. Germline V gives CDR1 SGHRS, CDR2 YFSETQ. The CDR3 sequence: CASSLEPGGETQYF. The DNA of the CDR3 is TGCGCCAGCAGCTTGGAGCCAGGGGGGGAGACCCAGTACTTC.

This sequence joins TRBV5-4 and TRBJ2-1; 7 bases are a match to TRBD2. Germline assignment: CDR1 SGHNT and CDR2 YYREEE (reference sequence). The CDR3 has 15 residues. V shed 4 bases and J 5 bases; nucleotides not matched to a gene: 9. The CDR3 spells CASSRFGGGDNEQFF. Written as DNA, the CDR3 is TGTGCCAGCAGCCGTTTTGGGGGGGGAGACAATGAGCAGTTCTTC.

This clone was counted only a few times. V gene TRBV27 combines with J gene TRBJ2-7; the match to TRBD1 covers 7 bases. Looked up from germline, CDR1 is MNHEY and CDR2 is SMNVEV (reference sequence). The CDR3 contains 15 residues. With V trimmed by 4 bases and J by 0 bases, 6 bases remained unmatched. CDR3: CASSSPGQSSYEQYF. Written as DNA, the CDR3 is TGTGCCAGCAGTTCCCCGGGACAGAGCTCCTACGAGCAGTACTTC.

The CDR3 loop reads CASSLYSRQTDTGELFF. In DNA form, the CDR3 reads TGCGCCAGCAGCTTGTATTCGAGACAGACTGACACCGGGGAGCTGTTTTTT. The chain joins TRBV5-1 to TRBJ2-2; D perhaps matches TRBD1 (5 bases). This CDR3 is 17 amino acids long. The V end lost 1 base, the J end lost 3 bases, and 16 bases lay between the germline ends. Per germline, CDR1 SGHRS and CDR2 YFSETQ.

The genes are TRBV28 and TRBJ2-7, with 7 bases fitting TRBD1. V gave up 6 bases and J gave up 0 bases; unmatched junction bases: 14. There are 17 residues in the CDR3. The V gene's germline CDR1 is MDHEN and CDR2 SYDVKM. As DNA, the CDR3 is TGTGCCAGCAGCCCAGAAGCCGGGACAGTGTTCTCCTACGAGCAGTACTTC. Its protein is CASSPEAGTVFSYEQYF.

This clone was recorded a few times. The chain recombines TRBV7-9 with TRBJ1-2; D possibly corresponds to TRBD1 (5 bases). CDR3 length: 13 amino acids. The V and J ends lost 1 base and 2 bases respectively, with 5 bases between them. Germline V CDR1 and CDR2: SEHNR, FQNEAQ (reference sequence). CDR3 amino acids: CASSLGTNYGYTF. The CDR3 nucleotides are TGTGCCAGCAGCTTAGGGACAAACTATGGCTACACCTTC.

The V gene is TRBV7-9, the J gene TRBJ2-7; 7 bases are a match to TRBD2. Looked up from germline, CDR1 is SEHNR and CDR2 is FQNEAQ (reference sequence). Trimming at V came to 4 bases and at J to 3 bases, leaving 9 bases not matched to a gene. The CDR3 consists of 15 residues. The CDR3 region has the DNA TGTGCCAGCAGCTCTCGGAGCGGGGCCAACTACGAGCAGTACTTC. This codes for CASSSRSGANYEQYF.

This clone turned up a few times. The genes are TRBV30 and TRBJ1-1; D might be TRBD1 (6 bases). The V gene's germline CDR1 is GTSNPN and CDR2 SVGIG (reference sequence). This CDR3 is 15 amino acids long. V lost 4 bases and J 4 bases, leaving 19 bases between the germline ends. The CDR3: CAWTSLTGYGTEAFF. CDR3 sequence (DNA): TGTGCCTGGACATCTCTTACAGGGTACGGCACTGAAGCTTTCTTT.

This sequence joins TRBV4-3 and TRBJ2-3; no clear D. Trimming took off 0 bases at V and 6 bases at J, with 13 bases between the two ends. Germline loops: CDR1 LGHNA, CDR2 YSLEER. The CDR3 runs to 15 residues. CDR3 loop: CASSQEPGNTDTQYF. CDR3 DNA: TGCGCCAGCAGCCAAGAGCCAGGCAACACGGATACGCAGTATTTT.